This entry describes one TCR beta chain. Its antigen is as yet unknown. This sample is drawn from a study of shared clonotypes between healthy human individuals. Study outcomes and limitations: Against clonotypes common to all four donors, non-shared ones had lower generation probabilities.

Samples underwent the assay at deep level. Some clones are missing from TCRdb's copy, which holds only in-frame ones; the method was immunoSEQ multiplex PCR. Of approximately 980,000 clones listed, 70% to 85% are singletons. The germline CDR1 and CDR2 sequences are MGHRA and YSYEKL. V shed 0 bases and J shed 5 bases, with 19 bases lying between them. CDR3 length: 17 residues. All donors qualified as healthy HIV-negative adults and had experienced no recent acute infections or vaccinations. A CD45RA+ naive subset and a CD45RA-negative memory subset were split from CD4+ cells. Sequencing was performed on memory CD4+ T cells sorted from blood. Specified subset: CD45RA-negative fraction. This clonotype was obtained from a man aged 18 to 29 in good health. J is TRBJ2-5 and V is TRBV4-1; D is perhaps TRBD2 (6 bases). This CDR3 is CASSQDRGRGKRETQYF. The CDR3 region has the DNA TGCGCCAGCAGCCAAGATCGTGGGCGGGGTAAGCGGGAGACCCAGTACTTC.